The 23 T cell receptor beta chains listed next were all sequenced from one sample in a study of stem cell transplantation in POMP-related autoinflammatory disease. Sequencing used immunoSEQ multiplex PCR; TCRdb keeps in-frame clones, though not all of them. The sample carries some 68,000 clones, about nine tenths recorded once. The material was CD4+ T cells from PBMCs, obtained after stem cell transplantation. Receptors were obtained from a human patient with POMP-related autoinflammation and immune dysregulation (PRAID). Some T cells may be supplied by the graft donor.

J is TRBJ2-2 and V is TRBV6-1; 11 positions agree with TRBD2. The ends lost 4 bases at V and 5 bases at J; junction bases unmatched: 9. The CDR3 has 17 amino acids. CDR1 is MNHNS, CDR2 SASEGT, per germline. DNA of the CDR3: TGTGCCAGCAGTGTAGGGGTCACTAGCGGGGGTACCGGGGAGCTGTTTTTT. This encodes CASSVGVTSGGTGELFF.

V usage is TRBV3-1 (or the pseudogene TRBV3-2) and J usage is TRBJ2-7; 12 bases map to TRBD2. With 1 base clipped from V and 3 bases from J, the junction kept 7 bases outside the gene matches. Germline V gene lookup returns CDR1 LGHDT and CDR2 YNNKEL (reference sequence). CDR3 length: 17 residues. CDR3 protein: CASSQAGTSGRIYEQYF. The CDR3 DNA is TGTGCCAGCAGCCAAGCCGGGACTAGCGGGCGAATCTACGAGCAGTACTTC.

In its sample, this clone was seen once. In DNA form, the CDR3 reads TGTGCCAGCAGCTTAGATCTTCTAGCGGGGGCCTCCACAGATACGCAGTATTTT. Its translation: CASSLDLLAGASTDTQYF. The chain carries TRBV11-2 and TRBJ2-3, with 10 nucleotides matching TRBD2. The CDR3 is 18 amino acids. The junction had 8 bases not matched to a gene; V was cut back by 0 bases and J by 2 bases. The germline gives CDR1 SGHAT, CDR2 FQNNGV. The complete variable domain, with remaining parts taken from reference TRBV11-2 and TRBJ2-3, reads EAGVAQSPRYKIIEKRQSVAFWCNPISGHATLYWYQQILGQGPKLLIQFQNNGVVDDSQLPKDRFSAERLKGVDSTLKIQPAKLEDSAVYLCASSLDLLAGASTDTQYFGPGTRLTVL.

V is TRBV20-1 and J is TRBJ2-7; D call uncertain. Trimming shortened V by 0 bases and J by 4 bases, and 4 bases separated the two germline ends. CDR3 length: 11 amino acids. The germline V gene has CDR1 DFQATT and CDR2 SNEGSKA (reference sequence). The CDR3 loop is CSARERYEQYF. Here the CDR3 DNA reads TGCAGTGCTAGAGAAAGGTACGAGCAGTACTTC.

CDR3 residues: CASSRAKGGLQETQYF. The CDR3 nucleotides read TGTGCCAGCAGTCGCGCTAAGGGCGGGCTTCAAGAGACCCAGTACTTC. This chain uses TRBV27 with TRBJ2-5; perhaps TRBD2 as D (5 bases). The CDR3 sequence is 16 residues long. V was trimmed by 5 bases and J by 2 bases, leaving 18 bases between them. The germline CDR1 and CDR2 sequences are MNHEY and SMNVEV (reference sequence).

CDR3 residues: CASSLGTLGRNQPQHF. The CDR3 DNA sequence: TGCGCCAGCAGCTTGGGCACGCTGGGGCGCAATCAGCCCCAGCATTTT. The V call is TRBV5-1, the J call TRBJ1-5; D is perhaps TRBD1 (5 bases). The CDR3 extends over 16 amino acids. Trimming shortened V by 0 bases and J by 2 bases, and 12 bases separated the two germline ends. Germline CDR1 is SGHRS and CDR2 is YFSETQ.

This chain joins TRBV6-2 or TRBV6-3 and TRBJ2-5, with D possibly being TRBD2 (6 bases). The germline CDR1 and CDR2 sequences are MNHEY and SVGEGT. The germline V and J ends were trimmed by 5 bases and 2 bases, with 15 bases remaining between them. CDR3 length: 15 residues. This CDR3 reads CASSVISAGQETQYF. DNA for the CDR3: TGTGCCAGCAGTGTAATTTCGGCGGGGCAAGAGACCCAGTACTTC.

This CDR3 reads CSGGGPGRRETQYF. CDR3 in DNA: TGCAGCGGGGGGGGACCCGGTAGAAGAGAGACCCAGTACTTC. V is TRBV29-1 and J is TRBJ2-5; 7 nucleotides agree with TRBD2. The germline V gene has CDR1 SQVTM and CDR2 ANQGSEA. V was clipped by 7 bases and J by 4 bases; unmatched bases: 12. This CDR3 has 14 amino acids.

The V gene is TRBV2, the J gene TRBJ2-7; TRBD1 matches 7 bases. V was pared by 3 bases and J by 0 bases, with 5 bases of the junction left unmatched. The CDR3 runs 15 residues. Germline CDR1 SNHLY, CDR2 FYNNEI. CDR3: CASSEGQFGSYEQYF. DNA of the CDR3: TGTGCCAGCAGTGAGGGACAGTTTGGCTCCTACGAGCAGTACTTC.

The chain has TRBV27 and TRBJ1-5; D uncertain. Germline V gene lookup returns CDR1 MNHEY and CDR2 SMNVEV (reference sequence). V gave up 3 bases and J gave up 5 bases, with 8 bases separating them. The CDR3 runs 13 residues. The CDR3 sequence: CASSFGQHQPQHF. The DNA of the CDR3 is TGTGCCAGCAGTTTCGGCCAGCATCAGCCCCAGCATTTT.

The J gene is TRBJ1-6, the V gene TRBV6-1; no firm D call. The CDR3 totals 19 residues. The germline V gene has CDR1 MNHNS and CDR2 SASEGT. V shed 3 bases and J shed 0 bases, with 18 bases lying between them. The chain's CDR3 is CASSDRGYGVGSYNSPLHF. In DNA, the CDR3 is TGTGCCAGCAGTGATCGTGGCTACGGGGTAGGCTCCTATAATTCACCCCTCCACTTT.

The rearrangement links TRBV3-1 (or the pseudogene TRBV3-2) to TRBJ2-2; 14 nucleotides line up with TRBD2. Germline V CDR1 and CDR2: LGHDT, YNNKEL (reference sequence). The CDR3 is 18 amino acids. Unmatched junction bases numbered 8, after V lost 4 bases and J lost 4 bases. This CDR3 is CASSLRLAGGPGTGELFF. The CDR3 coding sequence is TGTGCCAGCAGCCTGAGACTAGCGGGGGGGCCTGGCACCGGGGAGCTGTTTTTT.

This sequence joins TRBV6-1 and TRBJ1-2; 7 positions match TRBD1. The CDR3 sequence is 13 residues long. Germline V gene sequence: CDR1 MNHNS, CDR2 SASEGT. Trimming removed 3 bases from V and 3 bases from J; junction bases left unmatched: 1. The CDR3 spells CASSDTGDYGYTF. The CDR3 nucleotides are TGTGCCAGCAGTGATACAGGGGACTATGGCTACACCTTC.

This sequence joins TRBV5-4 and TRBJ1-5; D not resolved. The CDR3 covers 12 residues. Per germline, CDR1 SGHNT and CDR2 YYREEE (reference sequence). V lost 0 bases, J lost 7 bases, and 5 bases lay in between. The CDR3 DNA sequence: TGTGCCAGCAGCTTGGAAGGACAGCCCCAGCATTTT. Translation gives CASSLEGQPQHF. Together with reference TRBV5-4 and TRBJ1-5, the CDR3 gives the full variable domain: ETGVTQSPTHLIKTRGQQVTLRCSSQSGHNTVSWYQQALGQGPQFIFQYYREEENGRGNFPPRFSGLQFPNYSSELNVNALELDDSALYLCASSLEGQPQHFGDGTRLSIL.

The V call is TRBV25-1, the J call TRBJ1-1, with unresolved D. The V gene's germline CDR1 is MGHDK and CDR2 SYGVNS. This CDR3 has 12 residues. The V gene lost 3 bases and the J gene lost 5 bases, with 7 bases spanning the gap. The CDR3 bases are TGTGCCAGCAGTGACCAGTGGACTGAAGCTTTCTTT. This sequence encodes CASSDQWTEAFF.

This clone was seen only once. J is TRBJ1-3 and V is TRBV2, with D perhaps matching TRBD1 (6 bases). V was trimmed by 8 bases and J by 6 bases, leaving 17 bases between them. CDR3 length: 14 residues. Germline CDR1 and CDR2: SNHLY and FYNNEI. CDR3 nucleotide sequence: TGTGCCAGCTCCGGGGGGGGGCCCCCAAACACCATATATTTT. Residues: CASSGGGPPNTIYF.

This chain uses TRBV27 with TRBJ1-6; no definite D call. The CDR3 length is 17 residues. V was cut by 5 bases and J by 3 bases, with 17 bases left in between. Germline assignment: CDR1 MNHEY and CDR2 SMNVEV (reference sequence). CDR3: CASSGQANLRYNSPLHF. Here the CDR3 DNA reads TGTGCCAGCAGTGGGCAGGCGAATCTCCGCTATAATTCACCCCTCCACTTT.

The chain combines TRBV6-1 with TRBJ2-2; the D is unclear. V lost 1 base and J lost 1, with 7 bases in between. This CDR3 has 15 amino acids. Germline CDR1 and CDR2: MNHNS and SASEGT. The CDR3 bases are TGTGCCAGCAGTGAAGGGTTAGGGAACACCGGGGAGCTGTTTTTT. As protein: CASSEGLGNTGELFF.

The chain employs TRBV2 and TRBJ2-1; possible D gene TRBD1, 7 bases. The CDR3 spans 14 residues. In germline, CDR1 is SNHLY, CDR2 FYNNEI. V lost 2 bases, J lost 7 bases, and 12 bases lay in between. The CDR3 loop reads CASSEYRGGNEQFF. The CDR3 nucleotides read TGTGCCAGCAGTGAATACAGGGGAGGTAATGAGCAGTTCTTC.

The chain is built from TRBV10-1 and TRBJ2-3, with D perhaps matching TRBD1 (6 bases). Germline lookup yields CDR1 WNHNN and CDR2 SYGVQD (reference sequence). Between the trimmed V and J ends, which lost 5 bases and 6 bases, there was a span of 12 bases. The CDR3 has 13 residues. CDR3 loop: CASSLGQGDTQYF. The CDR3, as DNA: TGCGCCAGCAGTCTCGGTCAGGGGGATACGCAGTATTTT.

This sequence joins TRBV6-5 and TRBJ2-5, with 7 positions matching TRBD1. J was trimmed by 7 bases and V by 0 bases; bases with no gene match: 11. This CDR3 contains 16 residues. Germline loops: CDR1 MNHEY, CDR2 SVGAGI. The CDR3 coding sequence is TGTGCCAGCAGTTACTCCGAGGGTAGGGGGCAAAGGACCCAGTACTTC. Translated, it gives CASSYSEGRGQRTQYF.

The rearrangement links TRBV27 to TRBJ2-7; 12 bases are shared with TRBD1. Per the germline V gene, CDR1 is MNHEY and CDR2 is SMNVEV (reference sequence). The CDR3 covers 17 residues. The J segment lost 5 bases and the V segment lost 3 bases, leaving 11 bases of the junction unmatched. The CDR3: CASSFLNPRDRGHEQYV. Written as DNA, the CDR3 is TGTGCCAGCAGTTTCCTCAACCCCAGGGACAGGGGGCACGAGCAGTACGTC.

J is TRBJ1-5 and V is TRBV28; tentatively, D is TRBD1 (5 bases). The CDR3 totals 12 residues. The germline V gene has CDR1 MDHEN and CDR2 SYDVKM. V lost 4 bases to trimming and J lost 5 bases, with 6 bases between them. The CDR3 nucleotides are TGTGCCAGCAGTTGGGGCCATCAGCCCCAGCATTTT. Protein product: CASSWGHQPQHF. The complete variable domain, with remaining parts taken from reference TRBV28 and TRBJ1-5, reads DVKVTQSSRYLVKRTGEKVFLECVQDMDHENMFWYRQDPGLGLRLIYFSYDVKMKEKGDIPEGYSVSREKKERFSLILESASTNQTSMYLCASSWGHQPQHFGDGTRLSIL.